Presented here are 16 T cell receptor beta chains from one specimen sequenced in a study of blood T cell repertoires in COVID-19. Libraries were prepared by immunoSEQ multiplex PCR; TCRdb keeps only in-frame clonotypes and omits some of them. This repertoire shows 150,000 to 200,000 clones, about nine tenths found once; its top ten account for roughly 8.6%. The material sequenced was PBMCs or T cells enriched from blood (not recorded which). Receptors were obtained from a woman younger than 35 who had recovered from COVID-19.

The chain joins TRBV7-9 to TRBJ1-6, with 7 bases lining up with TRBD1. The CDR3 consists of 12 residues. Germline assignment: CDR1 SEHNR and CDR2 FQNEAQ (reference sequence). With V trimmed by 8 bases and J by 10 bases, 5 bases remained unmatched. The CDR3 DNA sequence: TGTGCCAGCGGGACAGCAGGCTCACCCCTCCACTTT. This gives the protein CASGTAGSPLHF.

The chain employs TRBV7-9 and TRBJ1-2; D is uncertain. Germline V gene data show CDR1 as SEHNR and CDR2 as FQNEAQ (reference sequence). This CDR3 region has 13 residues. V was trimmed by 5 bases and J by 3 bases, leaving 10 bases between them. The CDR3 DNA reads TGTGCCAGCAGCCAACACCCTGACTATGGCTACACCTTC. This codes for CASSQHPDYGYTF.

This clone was detected only once. V is TRBV5-1 and J is TRBJ1-1; D ambiguous. The germline V gene encodes CDR1 SGHRS and CDR2 YFSETQ. Trimming removed 2 bases from V and 2 bases from J, with 7 bases in between. The length of the CDR3 is 13 residues. CDR3 nucleotides: TGCGCCAGCAGCTTTGCAGAAAACACTGAAGCTTTCTTT. Protein product: CASSFAENTEAFF.

This clone has a single count. V and J are TRBV15 and TRBJ2-1, with 10 positions matching TRBD2. The CDR3 has 17 amino acids. Germline CDR1 and CDR2: LNHNV and YYDKDF (reference sequence). With V trimmed by 6 bases and J by 5 bases, 13 bases remained unmatched. The CDR3 DNA reads TGTGCCACCAGACAAAACCAGCGGGAGGGCCGCCACAATGAGCAGTTCTTC. Encoded protein: CATRQNQREGRHNEQFF.

The chain employs TRBV7-2 and TRBJ2-5; TRBD2 agrees at 11 bases. Germline CDR1 SGHTA, CDR2 FQGNSA. Losses at the gene ends were 3 bases for V and 8 bases for J; bases not matched to a gene: 8. CDR3 size: 15 residues. CDR3 residues: CASSFLSSGGITQYF. CDR3 bases: TGTGCCAGCAGCTTCCTATCTAGCGGGGGGATCACCCAGTACTTC. The entire variable domain, with the rest obtained from reference TRBV7-2 and TRBJ2-5, is as follows: GAGVSQSPSNKVTEKGKDVELRCDPISGHTALYWYRQSLGQGLEFLIYFQGNSAPDKSGLPSDRFSAERTGGSVSTLTIQRTQQEDSAVYLCASSFLSSGGITQYFGPGTRLLVL.

This rearrangement joins TRBV19 to TRBJ2-2, with TRBD2 identical over 7 bases. Germline CDR1 LNHDA, CDR2 SQIVND (reference sequence). The CDR3 length is 13 residues. V lost 4 bases to trimming and J lost 6 bases; unmatched junction nucleotides: 2. The CDR3 loop is CASSTTSPGELFF. CDR3 nucleotides: TGTGCCAGTAGTACGACTAGCCCCGGGGAGCTGTTTTTT.

The chain links TRBV10-3 to TRBJ1-1; a weak D match, TRBD1 (6 bases). The CDR3 has 13 residues. Looked up from germline, CDR1 is ENHRY and CDR2 is SYGVKD. Trimming shortened V by 10 bases and J by 10 bases, and 22 bases separated the two germline ends. CDR3 in amino acids: CATVKTGLGVAFF. CDR3 coding DNA: TGTGCCACCGTTAAAACAGGGCTCGGGGTAGCTTTCTTT.

This clone appeared once. The V gene is TRBV30, the J gene TRBJ2-3; 9 positions agree with TRBD2. This CDR3 has 15 amino acids. V was clipped by 2 bases and J by 2 bases; unmatched bases: 5. Germline CDR1 and CDR2: GTSNPN and SVGIG (reference sequence). The CDR3 loop is CAWSRGGRATDTQYF. CDR3 DNA: TGTGCCTGGAGTCGGGGCGGGAGGGCCACAGATACGCAGTATTTT.

The chain joins TRBV24-1 to TRBJ1-2, with 9 bases lining up with TRBD1. The CDR3 is made up of 13 amino acids. Germline V gene sequence: CDR1 KGHDR, CDR2 SFDVKD. V was pared by 3 bases and J by 7 bases, with 2 bases of the junction left unmatched. The CDR3 DNA reads TGTGCCACCAGTGATCCGGGACAGGGTGGCTACACCTTC. Translated: CATSDPGQGGYTF.

This chain connects TRBV5-1 to TRBJ2-2; no reliable D call. V was shortened by 0 bases and J by 4 bases, with 7 bases between the two germline ends. CDR1 is SGHRS, CDR2 YFSETQ, per germline. This CDR3 is built from 14 residues. The CDR3 bases are TGCGCCAGCAGCTTGGCCGCCGGCACCGGGGAGCTGTTTTTT. Its translation is CASSLAAGTGELFF. Looking up the rest from reference TRBV5-1 and TRBJ2-2 gives the full variable domain: KAGVTQTPRYLIKTRGQQVTLSCSPISGHRSVSWYQQTPGQGLQFLFEYFSETQRNKGNFPGRFSGRQFSNSRSEMNVSTLELGDSALYLCASSLAAGTGELFFGEGSRLTVL.

The chain uses TRBV4-2 and TRBJ2-3; TRBD2 matches at 10 bases. Germline trimming cut 0 bases from V and 4 bases from J; bases unmatched to any gene: 7. The CDR3 has 17 amino acids. Germline V gene lookup returns CDR1 LGHNA and CDR2 YNFKEQ. The CDR3 loop is CASSQDPSGGAPDTQYF. CDR3 coding DNA: TGTGCCAGCAGCCAAGATCCGAGCGGGGGGGCCCCAGATACGCAGTATTTT.

The gene calls are TRBV28 and TRBJ2-7; 8 bases line up with TRBD1. From germline, CDR1 is MDHEN and CDR2 SYDVKM. V lost 6 bases, J lost 3 bases, and 7 bases stayed unmatched. The CDR3 consists of 14 residues. The CDR3 sequence is CASSQDRELYEQYF. CDR3 nucleotides: TGTGCCAGCAGCCAGGACAGGGAGCTCTACGAGCAGTACTTC.

V usage is TRBV7-9 and J usage is TRBJ1-2, with D maybe TRBD1 (6 bases). In germline, CDR1 is SEHNR, CDR2 FQNEAQ (reference sequence). This CDR3 is 13 amino acids long. Trimming left V 4 bases short and J 7 bases short, with 13 bases between. The CDR3 is CASSSDRAPGYTF. The CDR3 DNA reads TGTGCCAGCAGCTCGGACAGAGCTCCTGGCTACACCTTC.

V and J are TRBV7-2 and TRBJ2-7; 11 bases fit TRBD2. The germline CDR1 and CDR2 sequences are SGHTA and FQGNSA. The CDR3 contains 15 residues. With 5 bases clipped from V and 5 bases from J, the junction kept 8 bases outside the gene matches. The CDR3 bases are TGTGCCAGCAGCACAAAGACTAGCGGGGTCCACGAGCAGTACTTC. Its translation: CASSTKTSGVHEQYF.

The J gene is TRBJ2-1, the V gene TRBV7-3, with 8 bases lining up with TRBD1. J was trimmed by 8 bases and V by 5 bases; bases with no gene match: 8. The CDR3 totals 14 residues. Germline lookup yields CDR1 SGHTA and CDR2 FQGTGA. The CDR3 region is CASSQNRGSDEQFF. In DNA form, the CDR3 reads TGTGCCAGCAGCCAGAACAGGGGGTCCGATGAGCAGTTCTTC.

This chain joins TRBV10-3 and TRBJ1-2; tentatively, D is TRBD1 (6 bases). This CDR3 comprises 13 residues. The V end was cut by 5 bases, the J end by 2 bases, with 9 bases between. Germline values: CDR1 ENHRY, CDR2 SYGVKD. The CDR3 is CAISPDRNYGYTF. CDR3 sequence (DNA): TGTGCCATCAGTCCGGACAGAAACTATGGCTACACCTTC.